This T cell receptor beta chain stems from a study of blood T cell repertoires in COVID-19. Germline lookup yields CDR1 MNHNS and CDR2 SASEGT. This CDR3 is 15 amino acids long. After removal of 1 base from V and 8 bases from J, the junction contained 7 bases not matched to a gene. Only in-frame clones appear in the TCRdb table, and some are missing; sequencing was by immunoSEQ multiplex PCR. Among some 110,000 clones listed, just over 85% were seen once. Sequenced material: peripheral blood. V usage is TRBV6-1 and J usage is TRBJ2-2; 7 bases align to TRBD1. The source of this sequence is a man aged 40-50 years with acute or convalescent COVID-19. In DNA form, the CDR3 reads TGTGCCAGCAGTGAAGGGGTCCCCAGGGGGGGGGAGCTGTTTTTT. This sequence encodes CASSEGVPRGGELFF.